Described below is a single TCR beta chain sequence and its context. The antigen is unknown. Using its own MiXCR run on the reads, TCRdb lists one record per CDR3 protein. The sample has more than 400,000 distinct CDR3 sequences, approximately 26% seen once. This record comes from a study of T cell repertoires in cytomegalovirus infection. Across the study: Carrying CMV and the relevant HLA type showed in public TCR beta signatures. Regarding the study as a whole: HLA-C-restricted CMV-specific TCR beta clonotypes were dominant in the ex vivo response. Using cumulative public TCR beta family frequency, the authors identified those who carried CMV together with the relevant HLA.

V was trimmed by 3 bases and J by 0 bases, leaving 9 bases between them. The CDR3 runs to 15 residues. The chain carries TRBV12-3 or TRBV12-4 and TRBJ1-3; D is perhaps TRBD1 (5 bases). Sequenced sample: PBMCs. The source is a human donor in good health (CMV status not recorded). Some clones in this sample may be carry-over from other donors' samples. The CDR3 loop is CASSFGAGSGNTIYF. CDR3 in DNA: TGTGCCAGCAGTTTTGGGGCCGGCTCTGGAAACACCATATATTTT.